Sequencing of this TCR beta chain was carried out in a study of blood T cell repertoires in COVID-19. Study background: Whether acute or convalescent, the COVID-19 samples came from the United States, Italy and Spain. In each case, the material was cDNA or gDNA derived from T cells, B-cell-depleted T cells, or PBMCs.

The data were produced by immunoSEQ multiplex PCR, yet TCRdb's version contains in-frame clones alone and is incomplete. The profile shows just over 150,000 clones, about nine tenths of them singletons. Seattle patients were enrolled while actively infected and followed longitudinally. The V gene lost 7 bases and the J gene lost 4 bases, with 22 bases spanning the gap. CDR3 length equals 16 residues. Germline V gene lookup returns CDR1 MDHEN and CDR2 SYDVKM. The chain employs TRBV28 and TRBJ1-2; D may be TRBD1 (5 bases). Sequenced input: peripheral blood. The clonotype comes from a man aged 25-40 years with COVID-19, enrolled during active disease. The CDR3 is CASIINGGSLLYGYTF. The DNA for the CDR3 is TGTGCCAGCATTATAAACGGGGGGTCTCTTCTCTATGGCTACACCTTC.